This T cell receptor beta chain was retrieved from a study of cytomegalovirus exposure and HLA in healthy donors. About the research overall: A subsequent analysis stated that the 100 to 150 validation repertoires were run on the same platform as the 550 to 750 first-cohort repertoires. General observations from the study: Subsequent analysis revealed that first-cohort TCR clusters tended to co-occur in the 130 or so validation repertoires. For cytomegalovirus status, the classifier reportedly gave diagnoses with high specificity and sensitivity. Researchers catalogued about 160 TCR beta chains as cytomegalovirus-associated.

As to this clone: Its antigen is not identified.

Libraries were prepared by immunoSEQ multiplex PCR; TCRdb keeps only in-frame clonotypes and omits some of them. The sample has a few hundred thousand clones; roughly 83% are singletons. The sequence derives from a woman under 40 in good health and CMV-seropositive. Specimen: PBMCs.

As DNA, the CDR3 is TGTGCCAGCAGCTTAAAGACTACCCACACAGATACGCAGTATTTT. This translates into CASSLKTTHTDTQYF. V usage is TRBV13 and J usage is TRBJ2-3; maybe TRBD2 (5 bases). The CDR3 covers 15 residues. Germline CDR1 is PRHDT and CDR2 is FYEKMQ (reference sequence). The V gene lost 2 bases and the J gene lost 2 bases, with 11 bases spanning the gap.